The 25 T cell receptor beta chains below were found in one sample sequenced in a study of T cells in Graves' hyperthyroidism and ophthalmopathy. Researchers took RNA transcripts and amplified the TCR beta CDR3 regions from them. Primed by the HTBI set, a first-round RT-PCR was run on the TCR CDR3. In TCRdb, the multiplex PCR reads were re-called with MiXCR into one record per CDR3 protein. Here the sample spans over 250,000 distinct CDR3 sequences, 25% being singletons. The sequenced material came from blood. These TCRs come from a man aged 40-49 years with Graves' hyperthyroidism that later progressed to Graves' ophthalmopathy.

This clonotype was detected many times. The chain combines TRBV19 with TRBJ2-5; 8 nucleotides match TRBD2. Germline V lookup: CDR1 LNHDA, CDR2 SQIVND (reference sequence). This CDR3 comprises 13 residues. The J segment lost 4 bases and the V segment lost 5 bases, leaving 3 bases of the junction unmatched. The CDR3 DNA follows: TGTGCCAGTAGTGTCCTAGCGGGAGAGACCCAGTACTTC. Protein: CASSVLAGETQYF.

At least ten counts were recorded for this clonotype. CDR3 nucleotide sequence: TGTGCCAGCAGTTACTTGGGAAACACTGAAGCTTTCTTT. As protein: CASSYLGNTEAFF. The chain has TRBV6-5 and TRBJ1-1; no firm D call. V was clipped by 1 base and J by 2 bases, with 5 bases between them. The CDR3 covers 13 residues. Germline V lookup: CDR1 MNHEY, CDR2 SVGAGI.

This clonotype was seen many times. The chain carries TRBV12-5 and TRBJ2-2; D perhaps matches TRBD2 (6 bases). This CDR3 spans 15 amino acids. Germline V gene sequence: CDR1 LGHNT, CDR2 FRNRAP. Trimming cost V 0 bases and J 6 bases, with 11 bases left between them. The chain's CDR3 is CASGLVRGASGELFF. DNA of the CDR3: TGTGCTAGTGGTTTGGTACGCGGGGCTTCCGGGGAGCTGTTTTTT.

This clonotype was found many times. The gene calls are TRBV7-8 and TRBJ2-5; 9 bases fit TRBD1. This CDR3 is built from 14 residues. After removal of 5 bases from V and 3 bases from J, the junction contained 4 bases not matched to a gene. The germline CDR1 and CDR2 sequences are SGHVS and FQNEAQ. The DNA of the CDR3 is TGTGCCAGCAGCGTACAGGGGGCTGAAGAGACCCAGTACTTC. Translated, it gives CASSVQGAEETQYF.

This clonotype was observed at least ten times. The chain uses TRBV5-5 and TRBJ1-3; D gene ambiguous. V was pared by 4 bases and J by 8 bases, with 16 bases between. The CDR3 contains 14 residues. CDR1 and CDR2 (germline): SGHKS, YYEKEE (reference sequence). The DNA of the CDR3 is TGTGCCAGCAGCCCATGGTACGCCGGGGACACCATATATTTT. This gives the protein CASSPWYAGDTIYF. Looking up the rest from reference TRBV5-5 and TRBJ1-3 gives the full variable domain: DAGVTQSPTHLIKTRGQQVTLRCSPISGHKSVSWYQQVLGQGPQFIFQYYEKEERGRGNFPDRFSARQFPNYSSELNVNALLLGDSALYLCASSPWYAGDTIYFGEGSWLTVV.

This clonotype was recorded once. The rearrangement links TRBV24-1 to TRBJ2-7; TRBD2 agrees at 13 bases. Germline trimming cut 4 bases from V and 3 bases from J; bases unmatched to any gene: 5. CDR3 size: 16 residues. CDR1 and CDR2 from the germline V gene are KGHDR and SFDVKD. CDR3 DNA: TGTGCCACCAGTGACACGCGGACTAGCGGGAGCTACGAGCAGTACTTC. It is translated as CATSDTRTSGSYEQYF.

In its sample, this clonotype was seen many times. The chain recombines TRBV5-1 with TRBJ2-2; 8 positions agree with TRBD2. Germline loops: CDR1 SGHRS, CDR2 YFSETQ. Trimming cost V 0 bases and J 7 bases; bases outside gene matches: 2. The CDR3 has 14 residues. CDR3 residues: CASSLGLARGELFF. CDR3 DNA: TGCGCCAGCAGCTTGGGACTAGCGCGCGGGGAGCTGTTTTTT. The full variable domain, in which reference TRBV5-1 and TRBJ2-2 provide the parts outside the CDR3, is KAGVTQTPRYLIKTRGQQVTLSCSPISGHRSVSWYQQTPGQGLQFLFEYFSETQRNKGNFPGRFSGRQFSNSRSEMNVSTLELGDSALYLCASSLGLARGELFFGEGSRLTVL.

The table lists this clonotype with many counts. The V call is TRBV6-1, the J call TRBJ1-2; D might be TRBD1 (5 bases). Trimming took off 6 bases at V and 7 bases at J, with 18 bases between the two ends. CDR1 is MNHNS, CDR2 SASEGT, per germline. This CDR3 comprises 14 residues. The CDR3 protein is CASRPIGTEIGYTF. CDR3 coding DNA: TGTGCCAGCAGACCGATCGGGACGGAGATTGGCTACACCTTC.

The V and J genes are TRBV7-9 and TRBJ1-1; no firm D call. Germline CDR1 reads SEHNR; CDR2 reads FQNEAQ (reference sequence). Trimming took off 4 bases at V and 4 bases at J, with 10 bases between the two ends. This CDR3 spans 13 amino acids. DNA for the CDR3: TGTGCCAGCAGCTCGGTGGGAAGCACTGAAGCTTTCTTT. Its translation: CASSSVGSTEAFF.

The J gene is TRBJ1-2, the V gene TRBV6-1; 7 bases are a match to TRBD1. J was trimmed by 2 bases and V by 6 bases; bases with no gene match: 9. The CDR3 is 15 amino acids. Germline CDR1 reads MNHNS; CDR2 reads SASEGT. The chain's CDR3 is CASRDLQGPNYGYTF. The CDR3, as DNA: TGTGCCAGCAGAGACCTACAGGGGCCCAACTATGGCTACACCTTC.

In its sample, this clonotype was seen many times. The rearrangement links TRBV6-1 to TRBJ2-5, with 11 bases identical to TRBD2. Germline loops: CDR1 MNHNS, CDR2 SASEGT. The CDR3 extends over 16 amino acids. V dropped 4 bases and J dropped 3; count of bases not matched to a gene: 7. The CDR3 nucleotides read TGTGCCAGCAGTGCTCACCCGGGACTAGCGGAAGAGACCCAGTACTTC. Protein sequence: CASSAHPGLAEETQYF.

This clonotype came up many times. The V and J genes are TRBV28 and TRBJ1-1, with D possibly TRBD1 on 5 matching bases. CDR1 is MDHEN, CDR2 SYDVKM, per germline. V was shortened by 3 bases and J by 0 bases, with 14 bases between the two germline ends. The CDR3 has 16 amino acids. CDR3: CASSLDGRGVNTEAFF. The CDR3 DNA reads as TGTGCCAGCAGTTTGGACGGGCGGGGGGTGAACACTGAAGCTTTCTTT.

This clonotype showed up many times. The chain carries TRBV6-5 and TRBJ2-5; D gene ambiguous. With 3 bases removed from V and 0 bases from J, the gap between germline ends came to 11 bases. Germline-derived CDR1 and CDR2 are MNHEY and SVGAGI. The CDR3 is 15 amino acids. The CDR3 here is CASSYGGKNQETQYF. CDR3 coding DNA: TGTGCCAGCAGTTATGGCGGAAAGAACCAAGAGACCCAGTACTTC.

This clonotype was observed at least ten times. V usage is TRBV7-3 and J usage is TRBJ1-5; no firm D call. CDR1 is SGHTA and CDR2 is FQGTGA in the germline V gene. V shed 2 bases and J shed 0 bases, with 14 bases lying between them. This CDR3 has 17 amino acids. The CDR3 coding sequence is TGTGCCAGCAGCTTATTCACCCCGCCTTATAGCAATCAGCCCCAGCATTTT. This sequence encodes CASSLFTPPYSNQPQHF.

In its sample, this clonotype was seen many times. This chain uses TRBV2 with TRBJ1-1; D may be TRBD1 (5 bases). CDR1 and CDR2 from the germline V gene are SNHLY and FYNNEI. Trimming took off 6 bases at V and 2 bases at J, with 19 bases between the two ends. The CDR3 has 16 residues. CDR3 region: CASRTRDPRGNTEAFF. The CDR3 region has the DNA TGTGCCAGCAGGACTCGGGACCCCCGAGGCAACACTGAAGCTTTCTTT.

This clonotype was recorded once. The CDR3 spells CASSEGTGFSPLHF. CDR3 DNA: TGTGCCAGCAGTGAAGGGACAGGGTTTTCACCCCTCCACTTT. V and J are TRBV6-1 and TRBJ1-6; 8 bases line up with TRBD1. The germline V gene has CDR1 MNHNS and CDR2 SASEGT. The V gene end was trimmed by 1 base and the J gene end by 9 bases; junction bases not matched to a gene: 2. The CDR3 is made up of 14 amino acids.

In this sample, this clonotype turned up many times. The chain uses TRBV9 and TRBJ2-6; a weak D match, TRBD1 (5 bases). V was pared by 2 bases and J by 2 bases, with 8 bases between. Germline-derived CDR1 and CDR2 are SGDLS and YYNGEE. The CDR3 is 15 amino acids. The CDR3 reads CASSVLGAGANVLTF. Written as DNA, the CDR3 is TGTGCCAGCAGCGTCTTAGGGGCTGGGGCCAACGTCCTGACTTTC.

This clonotype has at least ten counts. V and J are TRBV27 and TRBJ2-2, with D tentatively TRBD1 (6 bases). V shed 5 bases and J shed 3 bases, with 16 bases lying between them. The V gene's germline CDR1 is MNHEY and CDR2 SMNVEV (reference sequence). CDR3 length: 16 amino acids. CDR3 bases: TGTGCCAGCAGTCGCTCCCCAGGGGCCGACACCGGGGAGCTGTTTTTT. This translates into CASSRSPGADTGELFF.

The chain employs TRBV6-1 and TRBJ1-1, with TRBD1 matching 7 bases. V was clipped by 6 bases and J by 3 bases; unmatched bases: 4. The CDR3 has 13 residues. Germline loops: CDR1 MNHNS, CDR2 SASEGT. The CDR3 is CASSNRGDTEAFF. Here the CDR3 DNA reads TGTGCCAGCAGCAACAGGGGTGACACTGAAGCTTTCTTT.

The chain is built from TRBV6-2 or TRBV6-3 and TRBJ2-1, with 10 bases fitting TRBD2. V shed 4 bases, J shed 4 bases, and the junction held 7 bases outside the gene matches. The CDR3 contains 16 residues. Germline V gives CDR1 MNHEY, CDR2 SVGEGT. CDR3 sequence (DNA): TGTGCCAGCAGTTCCGCCGGGACTAGCGCATACAATGAGCAGTTCTTC. Translated, it gives CASSSAGTSAYNEQFF.

A few counts support this clonotype. This chain's CDR3 is CASRRDRDPEAFF. The CDR3, as DNA: TGTGCCAGCAGGCGGGACAGGGATCCTGAAGCTTTCTTT. V is TRBV6-5 and J is TRBJ1-1, with 9 bases lining up with TRBD1. Trimming at V came to 6 bases and at J to 6 bases, leaving 5 bases not matched to a gene. This CDR3 is built from 13 residues. In germline, CDR1 is MNHEY, CDR2 SVGAGI.

Many counts were recorded for this clonotype. CDR3 loop: CASSSSNTEAFF. Written as DNA, the CDR3 is TGTGCCAGTAGTTCGTCGAACACTGAAGCTTTCTTT. The chain recombines TRBV19 with TRBJ1-1; D not resolved. Deletions cut 5 bases from V and 1 base from J, with 5 bases between. CDR3 length: 12 residues. The germline V gene has CDR1 LNHDA and CDR2 SQIVND (reference sequence).

The table lists this clonotype with many counts. This sequence joins TRBV6-1 and TRBJ2-5; D unclear. CDR3 length: 13 amino acids. Trimming stripped 2 bases from V and 1 base from J, with 5 bases between. Germline assignment: CDR1 MNHNS and CDR2 SASEGT. CDR3 protein: CASSENTQETQYF. CDR3 DNA sequence: TGTGCCAGCAGTGAAAATACCCAAGAGACCCAGTACTTC.

This clonotype was seen ten or more times. The V call is TRBV20-1, the J call TRBJ2-5, with 8 bases identical to TRBD2. Trimming removed 5 bases from V and 3 bases from J; junction bases left unmatched: 8. Germline-derived CDR1 and CDR2 are DFQATT and SNEGSKA (reference sequence). CDR3 size: 14 residues. Here the CDR3 DNA reads TGCAGTGCTGTAGCCGGGACTAGGGAAGAGACCCAGTACTTC. Translating it yields CSAVAGTREETQYF.

In this sample, this clonotype turned up many times. This rearrangement joins TRBV29-1 to TRBJ2-4; D unresolved. The V gene's germline CDR1 is SQVTM and CDR2 ANQGSEA. The CDR3 has 13 amino acids. V lost 6 bases, J lost 0 bases, and 9 bases lay in between. The CDR3 protein is CSVAQLAKNIQYF. The CDR3 DNA reads as TGCAGCGTCGCCCAACTAGCCAAAAACATTCAGTACTTC.